Listed here are 20 T cell receptor beta chains from one sample, sequenced in a study of cytomegalovirus exposure and HLA in healthy donors. The method was immunoSEQ multiplex PCR; TCRdb's version includes in-frame clones alone and lacks a portion of them. The sample lists more than 60,000 clones; around 89% were seen once. Sequenced input: PBMCs. Source of these receptors: a woman between 18 and 29 years old in good health and CMV-seronegative.

V and J are TRBV18 and TRBJ1-3; a possible D gene is TRBD1 (6 bases). V lost 0 bases and J lost 0, with 9 bases in between. Germline V gene lookup returns CDR1 KGHSH and CDR2 LQKENI. The CDR3 has 16 amino acids. CDR3 in amino acids: CASSPPRTVSGNTIYF. The CDR3 region has the DNA TGTGCCAGCTCACCACCGAGGACAGTCTCTGGAAACACCATATATTTT.

The chain combines TRBV9 with TRBJ1-1, with 8 bases lining up with TRBD1. The CDR3 spans 16 residues. Germline CDR1 and CDR2: SGDLS and YYNGEE. J gave up 4 bases and V 3 bases, and 11 bases lay outside the gene matches. The CDR3 loop is CASSAAPDREVTEAFF. The CDR3 coding sequence is TGTGCCAGCAGCGCAGCCCCGGACAGGGAGGTCACTGAAGCTTTCTTT. Full variable domain (outside the CDR3, taken from reference TRBV9 and TRBJ1-1): DSGVTQTPKHLITATGQRVTLRCSPRSGDLSVYWYQQSLDQGLQFLIQYYNGEERAKGNILERFSAQQFPDLHSELNLSSLELGDSALYFCASSAAPDREVTEAFFGQGTRLTVV.

The V gene is TRBV6-6, the J gene TRBJ2-4, with TRBD1 matching over 9 bases. Germline trimming cut 6 bases from V and 1 base from J; bases unmatched to any gene: 4. Germline lookup yields CDR1 MNHNY and CDR2 SVGAGI (reference sequence). This CDR3 has 15 residues. In DNA form, the CDR3 reads TGTGCCAGCAGGACAGGGGGTGCCGCCAAAAACATTCAGTACTTC. This encodes CASRTGGAAKNIQYF.

To note about this clone: The sample carries other DNA sequences with the same CDR3. The chain employs TRBV5-1 and TRBJ1-5; D is unresolved. The CDR3 consists of 14 residues. Trimming took 0 bases from V and 2 from J, leaving 6 bases between them. Germline CDR1 and CDR2: SGHRS and YFSETQ. The CDR3 coding sequence is TGCGCCAGCAGCTTGGAAGGAGGCAATCAGCCCCAGCATTTT. Protein: CASSLEGGNQPQHF.

This rearrangement joins TRBV11-2 to TRBJ2-1, with TRBD2 matching over 8 bases. The CDR3 extends over 15 amino acids. The germline gives CDR1 SGHAT, CDR2 FQNNGV. The J segment lost 6 bases and the V segment lost 4 bases, leaving 8 bases of the junction unmatched. The CDR3 loop is CASSSSGSAGNEQFF. As DNA, the CDR3 is TGTGCCAGCAGCTCGAGCGGGAGCGCGGGCAATGAGCAGTTCTTC.

This clone was detected only a few times. The V gene is TRBV20-1, the J gene TRBJ1-2; tentatively, D is TRBD1 (6 bases). Per germline, CDR1 DFQATT and CDR2 SNEGSKA (reference sequence). Between the trimmed V and J ends, which lost 6 bases and 7 bases, there was a span of 12 bases. The CDR3 consists of 11 residues. CDR3 bases: TGCAGTGCCTCTACAGGGAGTGGCTACACCTTC. As protein: CSASTGSGYTF.

The chain links TRBV27 to TRBJ2-3; no definite D call. V lost 5 bases and J lost 2, with 8 bases in between. Germline CDR1 is MNHEY and CDR2 is SMNVEV (reference sequence). The CDR3 totals 13 residues. CDR3 loop: CASSTHPTDTQYF. CDR3 nucleotide sequence: TGTGCCAGCAGTACACACCCCACAGATACGCAGTATTTT.

V gene TRBV4-3 combines with J gene TRBJ2-3, with D perhaps matching TRBD2 (5 bases). This CDR3 comprises 14 residues. CDR1 and CDR2 (germline): LGHNA, YSLEER. V lost 2 bases and J lost 3, with 9 bases in between. CDR3 residues: CASSQLLETDTQYF. The CDR3 nucleotides are TGCGCCAGCAGCCAATTACTAGAAACAGATACGCAGTATTTT.

This chain uses TRBV7-6 with TRBJ1-3; unclear D gene. The CDR3 covers 11 residues. V lost 6 bases to trimming and J lost 8 bases, with 8 bases between them. Germline CDR1 is SGHVS and CDR2 is FNYEAQ. DNA of the CDR3: TGTGCCAGCAGGGTACTGGACACCATATATTTT. Translated: CASRVLDTIYF. Full variable domain (missing parts from reference TRBV7-6 and TRBJ1-3): GAGVSQSPRYKVTKRGQDVALRCDPISGHVSLYWYRQALGQGPEFLTYFNYEAQQDKSGLPNDRFSAERPEGSISTLTIQRTEQRDSAMYRCASRVLDTIYFGEGSWLTVV.

V gene TRBV2 combines with J gene TRBJ2-3; no firm D call. The CDR3 is made up of 14 amino acids. The V end lost 7 bases, the J end lost 0 bases, and 11 bases lay between the germline ends. The germline CDR1 and CDR2 sequences are SNHLY and FYNNEI. The CDR3 sequence: CASTSPTSTDTQYF. The CDR3 DNA reads as TGTGCCAGCACCTCACCCACTAGCACAGATACGCAGTATTTT.

This clone was detected a few times. The chain has TRBV5-1 and TRBJ1-1, with 9 bases fitting TRBD1. V shed 5 bases and J 6 bases; nucleotides not matched to a gene: 2. CDR3 length: 12 amino acids. CDR1 and CDR2 (germline): SGHRS, YFSETQ. The CDR3 is CASSRDRAEAFF. The CDR3 DNA follows: TGCGCCAGCAGTAGGGACAGGGCTGAAGCTTTCTTT. The full variable domain, with the rest looked up from reference TRBV5-1 and TRBJ1-1, is KAGVTQTPRYLIKTRGQQVTLSCSPISGHRSVSWYQQTPGQGLQFLFEYFSETQRNKGNFPGRFSGRQFSNSRSEMNVSTLELGDSALYLCASSRDRAEAFFGQGTRLTVV.

For the CDR3, the DNA is TGTGCCATCCGGACTAGTTCTGATACGCAGTATTTT. It codes for CAIRTSSDTQYF. The J gene is TRBJ2-3, the V gene TRBV10-3; 7 nucleotides match TRBD2. Germline CDR1 and CDR2: ENHRY and SYGVKD. The CDR3 is 12 amino acids. V lost 8 bases to trimming and J lost 6 bases; unmatched junction nucleotides: 5.

The chain has TRBV7-3 and TRBJ1-1, with 8 bases fitting TRBD1. This CDR3 region has 12 residues. The germline V gene has CDR1 SGHTA and CDR2 FQGTGA. V lost 10 bases to trimming and J lost 6 bases; unmatched junction nucleotides: 7. The DNA for the CDR3 is TGTGCCATAGGACAGGGTAAGTCTGAAGCTTTCTTT. It is translated as CAIGQGKSEAFF. The full variable domain, completed using reference TRBV7-3 and TRBJ1-1, is GAGVSQTPSNKVTEKGKYVELRCDPISGHTALYWYRQSLGQGPEFLIYFQGTGAADDSGLPNDRFFAVRPEGSVSTLKIQRTERGDSAVYLCAIGQGKSEAFFGQGTRLTVV.

The genes are TRBV6-1 and TRBJ2-5, with TRBD1 matching over 7 bases. Germline V CDR1 and CDR2: MNHNS, SASEGT. This CDR3 has 15 amino acids. Trimming took 7 bases from V and 3 from J; bases not matched to a gene: 11. This CDR3 reads CASILGYRGEETQYF. CDR3 DNA: TGTGCCAGCATCTTGGGTTACAGGGGTGAAGAGACCCAGTACTTC.

This sequence joins TRBV27 and TRBJ2-7, with 13 positions matching TRBD2. Per the germline V gene, CDR1 is MNHEY and CDR2 is SMNVEV (reference sequence). With 3 bases clipped from V and 7 bases from J, the junction kept 6 bases outside the gene matches. This CDR3 is 15 amino acids long. The CDR3 DNA reads as TGTGCCAGCAGTTTCGGACTAGCGGGGGCTGGTGAGCAGTACTTC. It specifies CASSFGLAGAGEQYF.

The chain joins TRBV7-6 to TRBJ2-3; the D gene is possibly TRBD2 (5 bases). The germline gives CDR1 SGHVS, CDR2 FNYEAQ. Between the trimmed V and J ends, which lost 0 bases and 5 bases, there was a span of 9 bases. This CDR3 contains 14 residues. This CDR3 is CASSLAGAGDTQYF. The CDR3 coding sequence is TGTGCCAGCAGCTTAGCGGGAGCAGGAGATACGCAGTATTTT.

The chain joins TRBV18 to TRBJ2-7, with unresolved D. Looked up from germline, CDR1 is KGHSH and CDR2 is LQKENI. V lost 6 bases and J lost 3, with 9 bases in between. This CDR3 has 12 amino acids. This CDR3 reads CASSPNLYEQYF. The CDR3 DNA reads as TGTGCCAGCTCCCCTAACCTCTACGAGCAGTACTTC.

V and J are TRBV11-2 and TRBJ1-2, with 7 nucleotides matching TRBD1. Germline V gives CDR1 SGHAT, CDR2 FQNNGV. The CDR3 has 14 amino acids. Trimming at V came to 2 bases and at J to 8 bases, leaving 8 bases not matched to a gene. CDR3 loop: CASSLPGQMVGYTF. The CDR3 region has the DNA TGTGCCAGCAGCTTACCGGGACAGATGGTAGGCTACACCTTC.

The rearrangement uses TRBV18 and TRBJ2-7; D is uncertain. With 3 bases removed from V and 4 bases from J, the gap between germline ends came to 16 bases. Per germline, CDR1 KGHSH and CDR2 LQKENI. The CDR3 contains 15 residues. CDR3 in DNA: TGTGCCAGCTCACCTAGTAGCCTAGATCAGTACGAGCAGTACTTC. It encodes CASSPSSLDQYEQYF.

The V gene is TRBV2, the J gene TRBJ2-4; weak D call: TRBD1 (6 bases). The CDR3 has 14 residues. Trimming left V 5 bases short and J 2 bases short, with 10 bases between. Germline CDR1 is SNHLY and CDR2 is FYNNEI. This CDR3 is CASSTGLSKNIQYF. The CDR3 DNA reads TGTGCCAGCAGTACAGGGTTATCCAAAAACATTCAGTACTTC.